The 25 T cell receptor beta chains below come from one sample, sequenced in a study of T cell responses to AZD1222 COVID-19 vaccine. Assay used: immunoSEQ multiplex PCR; TCRdb lists only in-frame clones, some missing. The sample records 85,000 to 120,000 clones, about nine tenths being singletons. Sequences were derived from peripheral blood, sampled on day 0 of AZD1222 vaccination. The receptors stem from an adult in good health.

The chain recombines TRBV7-2 with TRBJ1-1, with 10 bases identical to TRBD1. The CDR3 has 15 residues. The ends lost 0 bases at V and 4 bases at J; junction bases unmatched: 2. CDR1 and CDR2 (germline): SGHTA, FQGNSA. CDR3 protein: CASSLAGTGVTEAFF. In DNA, the CDR3 is TGTGCCAGCAGCTTAGCTGGGACAGGGGTCACTGAAGCTTTCTTT.

The chain is built from TRBV19 and TRBJ1-2, with D possibly TRBD1 on 6 matching bases. CDR1 is LNHDA, CDR2 SQIVND, per germline (reference sequence). Trimming left V 2 bases short and J 0 bases short, with 13 bases between. The CDR3 loop spans 16 amino acids. This CDR3 is CASSIWEDRSNYGYTF. DNA for the CDR3: TGTGCCAGTAGTATATGGGAGGACAGATCTAACTATGGCTACACCTTC.

V gene TRBV9 combines with J gene TRBJ2-3, with D unclear. V gave up 4 bases and J gave up 2 bases, with 11 bases separating them. This CDR3 contains 14 residues. Germline V gene lookup returns CDR1 SGDLS and CDR2 YYNGEE. CDR3 DNA: TGTGCCAGCAGCACGCGACTGGCCACAGATACGCAGTATTTT. Translation gives CASSTRLATDTQYF.

V and J are TRBV30 and TRBJ1-1; D unclear. Looked up from germline, CDR1 is GTSNPN and CDR2 is SVGIG (reference sequence). Trimming shortened V by 3 bases and J by 3 bases, and 11 bases separated the two germline ends. The CDR3 is 13 residues long. CDR3 nucleotide sequence: TGTGCCTGGAGCCGAACCTATGACACTGAAGCTTTCTTT. Translated, it gives CAWSRTYDTEAFF. The complete variable domain, with remaining parts taken from reference TRBV30 and TRBJ1-1, reads SQTIHQWPATLVQPVGSPLSLECTVEGTSNPNLYWYRQAAGRGLQLLFYSVGIGQISSEVPQNLSASRPQDRQFILSSKKLLLSDSGFYLCAWSRTYDTEAFFGQGTRLTVV.

The genes are TRBV25-1 and TRBJ1-6; the match to TRBD1 covers 8 bases. Germline-derived CDR1 and CDR2 are MGHDK and SYGVNS. CDR3 length equals 15 residues. V shed 3 bases, J shed 7 bases, and the junction held 5 bases outside the gene matches. CDR3 sequence (DNA): TGTGCCAGCAGTGATTCAAGACAGGGGAATTCACCCCTCCACTTT. Its protein product is CASSDSRQGNSPLHF.

This chain uses TRBV13 with TRBJ2-7; 9 positions match TRBD1. The CDR3 consists of 17 residues. Germline CDR1 PRHDT, CDR2 FYEKMQ (reference sequence). J gave up 3 bases and V 4 bases, and 13 bases lay outside the gene matches. The CDR3 coding sequence is TGTGCCAGCAGCTGGTTACACGCCGGGACAGGGAGCTACGAGCAGTACTTC. Encoded protein: CASSWLHAGTGSYEQYF. Looking up the rest from reference TRBV13 and TRBJ2-7 gives the full variable domain: AAGVIQSPRHLIKEKRETATLKCYPIPRHDTVYWYQQGPGQDPQFLISFYEKMQSDKGSIPDRFSAQQFSDYHSELNMSSLELGDSALYFCASSWLHAGTGSYEQYFGPGTRLTVT.

The V call is TRBV14, the J call TRBJ2-3; 8 positions agree with TRBD1. Germline loops: CDR1 SGHDN, CDR2 FVKESK. V shed 2 bases and J 2 bases; nucleotides not matched to a gene: 6. The CDR3 has 16 residues. CDR3 DNA: TGTGCCAGCAGCCAACGGACAGGGTTGTCCACAGATACGCAGTATTTT. It is translated as CASSQRTGLSTDTQYF.

The chain has TRBV6-5 and TRBJ1-5, with 7 bases that match TRBD1. This CDR3 is 13 amino acids long. The V gene end was trimmed by 4 bases and the J gene end by 4 bases; junction bases not matched to a gene: 1. Germline V gives CDR1 MNHEY, CDR2 SVGAGI. The CDR3 loop reads CASSSQGNQPQHF. In DNA, the CDR3 is TGTGCCAGCAGTTCACAGGGGAATCAGCCCCAGCATTTT.

The gene calls are TRBV3-1 (or the pseudogene TRBV3-2) and TRBJ1-2; D might be TRBD1 (5 bases). In germline, CDR1 is LGHDT, CDR2 YNNKEL (reference sequence). V shed 4 bases and J shed 4 bases, with 10 bases lying between them. This CDR3 has 13 amino acids. The CDR3 sequence: CASSPGFAYGYTF. CDR3 DNA: TGTGCCAGCAGCCCAGGGTTTGCCTATGGCTACACCTTC.

V and J are TRBV5-1 and TRBJ1-1; 7 positions match TRBD1. The length of the CDR3 is 14 residues. Germline assignment: CDR1 SGHRS and CDR2 YFSETQ. Trimming removed 6 bases from V and 0 bases from J; junction bases left unmatched: 5. The CDR3 DNA sequence: TGCGCCAGCAAGGGACAGAACTTGAACACTGAAGCTTTCTTT. It is translated as CASKGQNLNTEAFF.

The chain couples TRBV3-1 (or the pseudogene TRBV3-2) to TRBJ2-7; TRBD1 is a possible D gene (5 bases). In germline, CDR1 is LGHDT, CDR2 YNNKEL (reference sequence). V shed 5 bases and J shed 4 bases, with 9 bases lying between them. This CDR3 comprises 12 residues. This chain's CDR3 is CASSTQGYEQYF. The CDR3 DNA sequence: TGTGCCAGCAGCACCCAGGGTTACGAGCAGTACTTC.

The rearrangement uses TRBV27 and TRBJ1-5; TRBD1 matches 8 bases. V gave up 6 bases and J gave up 5 bases; unmatched junction bases: 9. CDR1 is MNHEY, CDR2 SMNVEV, per germline (reference sequence). This CDR3 is built from 15 residues. CDR3 protein: CASSNLRDRHQPQHF. DNA for the CDR3: TGTGCCAGCAGCAACCTCCGGGACAGGCATCAGCCCCAGCATTTT.

The V gene is TRBV5-6, the J gene TRBJ2-5; weak D call: TRBD2 (5 bases). The ends were cut back, 4 bases at V and 5 bases at J, with 12 bases in the middle. Germline V lookup: CDR1 SGHDT, CDR2 YYEEEE. The CDR3 extends over 13 amino acids. CDR3 amino acids: CASSPTREETQYF. The CDR3 DNA reads TGTGCCAGCAGCCCAACTAGGGAGGAGACCCAGTACTTC.

V usage is TRBV6-5 and J usage is TRBJ1-5; no clear D gene. V dropped 2 bases and J dropped 1 base, with 12 bases sitting between them. Germline CDR1 MNHEY, CDR2 SVGAGI. The CDR3 loop spans 16 amino acids. Written as DNA, the CDR3 is TGTGCCAGCAGTTACCTCGGGGTGGGAAGCAATCAGCCCCAGCATTTT. Amino acid sequence: CASSYLGVGSNQPQHF.

The V gene is TRBV5-1, the J gene TRBJ2-7; TRBD1 or TRBD2 may be the D gene (5 bases each). Germline V gene lookup returns CDR1 SGHRS and CDR2 YFSETQ. The CDR3 extends over 15 amino acids. Trimming removed 1 base from V and 2 bases from J, with 13 bases in between. In DNA form, the CDR3 reads TGCGCCAGCAGCTTGTCCGGGACGGCGGCCTACGAGCAGTACTTC. Translation: CASSLSGTAAYEQYF.

This chain connects TRBV4-2 to TRBJ2-2, with TRBD2 matching 13 bases. Germline CDR1 is LGHNA and CDR2 is YNFKEQ. Trimming at V came to 3 bases and at J to 6 bases, leaving 7 bases not matched to a gene. The CDR3 covers 17 residues. CDR3 nucleotide sequence: TGTGCCAGCAGCCAGGCCGGGACTAGCGGGAATGCCGGGGAGCTGTTTTTT. Its translation: CASSQAGTSGNAGELFF.

The V and J genes are TRBV4-1 and TRBJ1-2; 11 nucleotides line up with TRBD1. Germline CDR1 is MGHRA and CDR2 is YSYEKL. V trimming: 0 bases; J trimming: 6 bases; junction bases outside the gene matches: 15. The CDR3 loop spans 19 amino acids. Written as DNA, the CDR3 is TGCGCCAGCAGCCAAGATCAGGGGACAGGGGGAGAACGACTAGATGGCTACACCTTC. It is translated as CASSQDQGTGGERLDGYTF.

The gene calls are TRBV15 and TRBJ1-1; D remains unclear. Germline values: CDR1 LNHNV, CDR2 YYDKDF (reference sequence). V shed 0 bases and J shed 4 bases, with 9 bases lying between them. The CDR3 covers 14 residues. CDR3 bases: TGTGCCACCAGCAGAGATAGGGCCGCCACTGAAGCTTTCTTT. Residues: CATSRDRAATEAFF.

V and J are TRBV6-5 and TRBJ1-5, with a possible D match to TRBD1 (6 bases). The CDR3 loop spans 15 amino acids. Trimming pared 6 bases from V and 0 bases from J, leaving 12 bases between. Germline loops: CDR1 MNHEY, CDR2 SVGAGI. CDR3 sequence reads: CASRDRAYSNQPQHF. The CDR3 DNA reads TGTGCCAGCAGGGACAGAGCTTATAGCAATCAGCCCCAGCATTTT.

The J gene is TRBJ2-7, the V gene TRBV6-2 or TRBV6-3, with TRBD1 matching over 7 bases. The CDR3 totals 14 residues. Germline-derived CDR1 and CDR2 are MNHEY and SVGEGT. Trimming removed 6 bases from V and 3 bases from J; junction bases left unmatched: 8. CDR3 bases: TGTGCCAGCAGCCAGTCCCGGGACAGCTACGAGCAGTACTTC. The encoded protein is CASSQSRDSYEQYF.

The table lists this clone with a count of one. The V and J genes are TRBV6-5 and TRBJ1-2, with 7 bases aligning to TRBD1. The CDR3 contains 12 residues. Unmatched junction bases numbered 2, after V lost 6 bases and J lost 4 bases. In germline, CDR1 is MNHEY, CDR2 SVGAGI. Here the CDR3 reads CASSRQGYGYTF. The CDR3 DNA reads as TGTGCCAGCAGCCGACAGGGCTATGGCTACACCTTC.

The chain links TRBV30 to TRBJ2-1; 10 bases align to TRBD2. V was clipped by 4 bases and J by 7 bases; unmatched bases: 10. The CDR3 has 15 amino acids. CDR1 is GTSNPN, CDR2 SVGIG, per germline (reference sequence). The CDR3 is CAWNRRSGRENEQFF. In DNA, the CDR3 is TGTGCCTGGAATCGGAGGAGCGGGAGGGAAAATGAGCAGTTCTTC.

This chain connects TRBV12-3 or TRBV12-4 to TRBJ1-2; D is uncertain. The CDR3 has 12 amino acids. V gave up 7 bases and J gave up 6 bases, with 12 bases separating them. CDR3 nucleotide sequence: TGTGCCAGCAAACCACCAGCGCATGGCTACACCTTC. It encodes CASKPPAHGYTF.

This clone showed up just a few times. The rearrangement links TRBV19 to TRBJ1-4; D remains ambiguous. Germline V gene sequence: CDR1 LNHDA, CDR2 SQIVND (reference sequence). The CDR3 consists of 14 residues. Trimming took off 7 bases at V and 7 bases at J, with 16 bases between the two ends. CDR3 sequence reads: CASNTGEQTEKLFF. The DNA for the CDR3 is TGTGCCAGTAATACGGGCGAGCAGACTGAAAAACTGTTTTTT.

The J gene is TRBJ2-7, the V gene TRBV5-1; 9 bases agree with TRBD2. The junction had 3 bases not matched to a gene; V was cut back by 2 bases and J by 0 bases. This CDR3 comprises 15 residues. Germline-derived CDR1 and CDR2 are SGHRS and YFSETQ. Here the CDR3 reads CASSLTSGSSYEQYF. In DNA, the CDR3 is TGCGCCAGCAGCTTAACTAGCGGGTCCTCCTACGAGCAGTACTTC.